The 25 T cell receptor beta chains listed next were all sequenced from one sample in a study of T cells in Graves' hyperthyroidism and ophthalmopathy. The investigators amplified TCR beta CDR3 regions from RNA transcripts. An initial round of RT-PCR targeting the TCR CDR3 relied on the HTBI primer set. MiXCR, run by TCRdb on the multiplex PCR reads, gives a single entry per CDR3 protein. The sample carries 500,000 to 650,000 distinct CDR3 sequences, approximately 17% recorded once. Sequencing was carried out using blood. The source is a young woman with Graves' ophthalmopathy.

The chain is built from TRBV10-2 and TRBJ1-1; 8 bases map to TRBD1. Looked up from germline, CDR1 is WSHSY and CDR2 is SAAADI. The CDR3 contains 13 residues. The junction had 2 bases not matched to a gene; V was cut back by 4 bases and J by 4 bases. CDR3 in DNA: TGCGCCAGCAGTGCTCAGGGGGCCACTGAAGCTTTCTTT. Translated: CASSAQGATEAFF.

Remarks on this clonotype: Sequence at one end of the junction differs from germline and may be a read error. The genes are TRBV6-5 and TRBJ2-2; tentative D call: TRBD2 (5 bases). The germline V gene has CDR1 MNHEY and CDR2 SVGAGI. The CDR3 totals 14 residues. This chain's CDR3 is CASVVWENTGELLF. CDR3 in DNA: TGTGCCAGCGTTGTGTGGGAGAACACCGGGGAGCTGCTTTTT.

This clonotype was observed a few times. The chain has TRBV9 and TRBJ2-7, with 10 bases matching TRBD1. The CDR3 consists of 14 residues. Unmatched junction bases numbered 2, after V lost 3 bases and J lost 2 bases. Germline CDR1 and CDR2: SGDLS and YYNGEE. CDR3 nucleotides: TGTGCCAGCAGCGAGGACAGGGGGACCTACGAGCAGTACTTC. This sequence encodes CASSEDRGTYEQYF.

In this sample, this clonotype turned up many times. This rearrangement joins TRBV5-6 to TRBJ2-3; TRBD2 matches at 10 bases. CDR1 and CDR2 (germline): SGHDT, YYEEEE. The CDR3 has 21 residues. With V trimmed by 0 bases and J by 7 bases, 23 bases remained unmatched. Written as DNA, the CDR3 is TGTGCCAGCAGCTTGGCCGGGTATGGCCTAGCGGGAGATATGGCGGGTAATACGCAGTATTTT. This codes for CASSLAGYGLAGDMAGNTQYF.

This clonotype has a count of ten or more. The genes are TRBV6-5 and TRBJ1-1; 7 bases match TRBD1. Germline lookup yields CDR1 MNHEY and CDR2 SVGAGI. CDR3 size: 15 residues. J lost 5 bases, V lost 6 bases, and 12 bases had no gene match. The DNA for the CDR3 is TGTGCCAGCAGCTCCACGACAGGGTATGGAACTGAAGCTTTCTTT. Its translation: CASSSTTGYGTEAFF.

In its sample, this clonotype was seen a few times. The J gene is TRBJ2-5, the V gene TRBV5-1, with 8 bases identical to TRBD2. Germline-derived CDR1 and CDR2 are SGHRS and YFSETQ. This CDR3 is 15 amino acids long. V lost 4 bases to trimming and J lost 4 bases; unmatched junction nucleotides: 9. This chain's CDR3 is CASSPTGGSGETQYF. The CDR3 DNA is TGCGCCAGCAGCCCGACGGGGGGGTCGGGAGAGACCCAGTACTTC.

The CDR3: CASSEQTTTYEQYF. DNA for the CDR3: TGTGCCAGTAGTGAACAGACGACTACCTACGAGCAGTACTTC. The rearrangement joins TRBV19 to TRBJ2-7, with a possible D match to TRBD2 (5 bases). Looked up from germline, CDR1 is LNHDA and CDR2 is SQIVND (reference sequence). Trimming removed 5 bases from V and 2 bases from J, with 13 bases in between. CDR3 length: 14 amino acids.

This clonotype has only one observation. The CDR3, as DNA: TGTGCCAGTAGTACAGGGAGGTCTGGAAACACCATATATTTT. Residues: CASSTGRSGNTIYF. The chain recombines TRBV19 with TRBJ1-3, with D possibly being TRBD1 (5 bases). This CDR3 comprises 14 residues. Looked up from germline, CDR1 is LNHDA and CDR2 is SQIVND (reference sequence). V dropped 4 bases and J dropped 1 base, with 8 bases sitting between them.

On this clonotype itself: The junction departs from the called germline gene at one end, perhaps through a read error. This rearrangement joins TRBV12-3 or TRBV12-4 to TRBJ2-7; possible D gene TRBD1, 8 bases. CDR3 size: 15 residues. For the CDR3, the DNA is TGTGCCGGCAGTGAAGGGGGGGACAGGCTCTTCGAGCAGTACTTC. Translation gives CAGSEGGDRLFEQYF.

As for this clonotype: This may arise from a read error, as a much more abundant clone is one base away. The gene calls are TRBV11-3 and TRBJ2-7; 12 bases are shared with TRBD2. V trimming: 5 bases; J trimming: 5 bases; junction bases outside the gene matches: 7. The germline V gene has CDR1 SGHNT and CDR2 YENEEA. CDR3 length equals 15 residues. The CDR3: CASSPSLAGGNEQYF. In nucleotides, the CDR3 is TGTGCCAGCAGCCCTTCCCTAGCGGGAGGGAACGAGCAGTACTTC.

This chain uses TRBV28 with TRBJ2-5; 8 nucleotides align to TRBD1. With V trimmed by 6 bases and J by 4 bases, 10 bases remained unmatched. From germline, CDR1 is MDHEN and CDR2 SYDVKM. The CDR3 is 15 residues long. CDR3 residues: CASRSDRDGLETQYF. The DNA for the CDR3 is TGTGCCAGCAGATCGGACAGGGACGGGTTAGAGACCCAGTACTTC.

A word on this clonotype: Being one base from a much bigger clone, this may be a read error. The gene calls are TRBV2 and TRBJ1-5; tentative D call: TRBD1 (5 bases). CDR1 and CDR2 (germline): SNHLY, FYNNEI. Trimming shortened V by 7 bases and J by 6 bases, and 16 bases separated the two germline ends. This CDR3 is 14 amino acids long. The DNA for the CDR3 is TGTGCCAGCACCGGGACCTCGGGAGGTCAGCCCCAGCATTTT. This codes for CASTGTSGGQPQHF.

J is TRBJ2-2 and V is TRBV14; no firm D call. The CDR3 covers 13 residues. CDR1 is SGHDN, CDR2 FVKESK, per germline. V lost 1 base to trimming and J lost 6 bases, with 6 bases between them. The CDR3 here is CASSQAVAGELFF. In DNA form, the CDR3 reads TGTGCCAGCAGCCAAGCAGTGGCCGGGGAGCTGTTTTTT.

This clonotype was counted a few times. The chain carries TRBV5-8 and TRBJ2-2, with 9 positions matching TRBD1. The junction had 5 bases not matched to a gene; V was cut back by 2 bases and J by 0 bases. CDR3 size: 17 residues. The V gene's germline CDR1 is SGHTS and CDR2 YDEGEE. The CDR3 DNA sequence: TGTGCCAGCAGCTTAGGGACAGGGCCCTCGAACACCGGGGAGCTGTTTTTT. Translation gives CASSLGTGPSNTGELFF.

The chain couples TRBV6-5 to TRBJ2-2, with TRBD1 identical over 8 bases. Germline CDR1 and CDR2: MNHEY and SVGAGI. The CDR3 extends over 17 amino acids. V was pared by 0 bases and J by 4 bases, with 7 bases of the junction left unmatched. The CDR3 sequence: CASSYSPRTGLTGELFF. The CDR3 bases are TGTGCCAGCAGTTACTCTCCTAGGACAGGGCTCACCGGGGAGCTGTTTTTT.

The rearrangement uses TRBV19 and TRBJ2-3, with D uncertain. Per the germline V gene, CDR1 is LNHDA and CDR2 is SQIVND (reference sequence). CDR3 length: 13 amino acids. The V and J ends lost 6 bases and 5 bases respectively, with 12 bases between them. The CDR3 loop reads CASSESLGDTQYF. In DNA form, the CDR3 reads TGTGCCAGTAGCGAATCCCTGGGAGATACGCAGTATTTT.

This chain's CDR3 is CASSQEASRYTDTQYF. CDR3 nucleotide sequence: TGTGCCAGCAGCCAAGAGGCTAGCAGATACACAGATACGCAGTATTTT. The chain employs TRBV4-2 and TRBJ2-3, with D perhaps matching TRBD2 (5 bases). This CDR3 is 16 amino acids long. Germline CDR1 reads LGHNA; CDR2 reads YNFKEQ. V lost 0 bases and J lost 2, with 12 bases in between.

This clonotype has a count of ten or more. The rearrangement joins TRBV5-1 to TRBJ1-3, with 8 bases that match TRBD1. CDR1 is SGHRS, CDR2 YFSETQ, per germline. The CDR3 sequence is 17 residues long. With V trimmed by 0 bases and J by 4 bases, 9 bases remained unmatched. Here the CDR3 reads CASSLDGRRGQGNTIYF. The CDR3 bases are TGCGCCAGCAGCTTGGACGGCCGCAGGGGGCAAGGAAACACCATATATTTT.

This clonotype was seen many times. The rearrangement joins TRBV11-1 to TRBJ1-1; no reliable D call. The germline V and J ends were trimmed by 3 bases and 2 bases, with 7 bases remaining between them. The CDR3 consists of 13 residues. Germline V gives CDR1 SGHAT, CDR2 FQDESV (reference sequence). Written as DNA, the CDR3 is TGTGCCAGCAGCTTCCTCCGCAACACTGAAGCTTTCTTT. It encodes CASSFLRNTEAFF.

This chain links TRBV20-1 with TRBJ2-5; possible D gene TRBD1, 6 bases. The CDR3 is 17 amino acids. Trimming took off 1 base at V and 0 bases at J, with 18 bases between the two ends. CDR1 DFQATT and CDR2 SNEGSKA come from the germline V gene (reference sequence). The CDR3 loop is CSARGRDNCWYQETQYF. As DNA, the CDR3 is TGCAGTGCTAGAGGCCGGGACAACTGCTGGTACCAAGAGACCCAGTACTTC.

This chain uses TRBV19 with TRBJ2-7; TRBD2 matches 9 bases. CDR1 is LNHDA, CDR2 SQIVND, per germline (reference sequence). This CDR3 has 14 residues. The junction had 6 bases not matched to a gene; V was cut back by 4 bases and J by 5 bases. The CDR3 reads CASSRASGVHEQYF. The DNA of the CDR3 is TGTGCCAGTAGTAGGGCTAGCGGGGTGCACGAGCAGTACTTC.

This chain connects TRBV7-6 to TRBJ2-7; D gene ambiguous. The CDR3 is 14 amino acids. Germline-derived CDR1 and CDR2 are SGHVS and FNYEAQ. With 5 bases removed from V and 2 bases from J, the gap between germline ends came to 13 bases. CDR3 protein: CASSARYFAYEQYF. The CDR3 DNA reads TGTGCCAGCAGCGCCCGTTATTTTGCCTACGAGCAGTACTTC. Using reference TRBV7-6 and TRBJ2-7 for the parts outside the CDR3, the full variable domain is GAGVSQSPRYKVTKRGQDVALRCDPISGHVSLYWYRQALGQGPEFLTYFNYEAQQDKSGLPNDRFSAERPEGSISTLTIQRTEQRDSAMYRCASSARYFAYEQYFGPGTRLTVT.

The CDR3: CASSLLGTEKLFF. DNA of the CDR3: TGTGCCAGCAGTTTATTGGGGACCGAAAAACTGTTTTTT. This chain uses TRBV27 with TRBJ1-4; a possible D gene is TRBD1 (5 bases). Trimming removed 1 base at V and 8 bases at J, with 8 bases between. This CDR3 spans 13 amino acids. Germline CDR1 is MNHEY and CDR2 is SMNVEV (reference sequence).

This clonotype occurred many times. The chain recombines TRBV20-1 with TRBJ2-7; TRBD1 matches 7 bases. The CDR3 sequence is 14 residues long. After removal of 3 bases from V and 0 bases from J, the junction contained 5 bases not matched to a gene. Germline assignment: CDR1 DFQATT and CDR2 SNEGSKA (reference sequence). The CDR3 region is CSASPGTVSYEQYF. CDR3 DNA: TGCAGTGCTAGTCCCGGGACAGTCTCCTACGAGCAGTACTTC.

The chain couples TRBV27 to TRBJ2-7; D is possibly TRBD1 or TRBD2 (6 bases each). The CDR3 runs 15 residues. The germline CDR1 and CDR2 sequences are MNHEY and SMNVEV (reference sequence). V was clipped by 6 bases and J by 0 bases, with 15 bases between them. The DNA of the CDR3 is TGTGCCAGCAGCCAAGGGGGGCCTTACTCCTACGAGCAGTACTTC. Residues: CASSQGGPYSYEQYF.